The 17 T cell receptor beta chains below all came from one sample that was sequenced in a study of T cells after yellow fever vaccination. A single record per CDR3 protein comes from TCRdb applying MiXCR to the 5' RACE reads. There are 150,000 to 200,000 distinct CDR3 sequences in the sample; approximately 6.2% occur only once, and less than 3% lies in the top ten. Specimen: CD4+ T cells sorted from PBMCs, collected on the day of the first yellow fever vaccination. All receptors come from a man between 18 and 35 years old who received the YFV17D yellow fever vaccine.

Ten or more counts support this clonotype. This chain uses TRBV7-2 with TRBJ2-1, with 7 bases matching TRBD2. This CDR3 is 15 amino acids long. In germline, CDR1 is SGHTA, CDR2 FQGNSA. V shed 8 bases, J shed 5 bases, and the junction held 12 bases outside the gene matches. The CDR3 is CASSPQRLANNEQFF. In DNA, the CDR3 is TGTGCCAGCTCCCCGCAGAGACTAGCAAACAATGAGCAGTTCTTC.

This clonotype was observed at least ten times. The chain has TRBV18 and TRBJ1-1, with D perhaps matching TRBD1 (5 bases). Germline CDR1 and CDR2: KGHSH and LQKENI. V was clipped by 1 base and J by 4 bases, with 7 bases between them. The CDR3 runs 13 residues. The CDR3: CASSPLGGTEAFF. The CDR3 region has the DNA TGTGCCAGCTCACCACTCGGGGGCACTGAAGCTTTCTTT.

This chain uses TRBV7-9 with TRBJ1-4, with 9 nucleotides matching TRBD1. This CDR3 spans 15 amino acids. V shed 5 bases and J 8 bases; nucleotides not matched to a gene: 9. Germline V gene lookup returns CDR1 SEHNR and CDR2 FQNEAQ (reference sequence). The CDR3 sequence is CASSPWTGVQEKLFF. The DNA for the CDR3 is TGTGCCAGCAGCCCATGGACAGGGGTTCAGGAAAAACTGTTTTTT.

This clonotype was detected only a few times. The chain is built from TRBV12-3 or TRBV12-4 and TRBJ2-5, with 7 bases lining up with TRBD1. The CDR3 contains 13 residues. Trimming took 4 bases from V and 2 from J; bases not matched to a gene: 1. In DNA, the CDR3 is TGTGCCAGCAGTTGGACAGGACAAGAGACCCAGTACTTC. Encoded protein: CASSWTGQETQYF.

This clonotype was seen a few times. The V call is TRBV7-9, the J call TRBJ2-3; 9 bases agree with TRBD2. CDR1 is SEHNR, CDR2 FQNEAQ, per germline (reference sequence). Trimming took 4 bases from V and 2 from J; bases not matched to a gene: 7. The CDR3 sequence is 16 residues long. CDR3: CASSSLSGGITDTQYF. CDR3 in DNA: TGTGCCAGCAGCTCCTTGAGCGGGGGGATCACAGATACGCAGTATTTT.

In the case of this clonotype: This may be a read error: a much more frequent sequence differs by one nucleotide. V and J are TRBV10-3 and TRBJ1-1; D perhaps matches TRBD1 (6 bases). Deletions cut 7 bases from V and 3 bases from J, with 27 bases between. In germline, CDR1 is ENHRY, CDR2 SYGVKD. This CDR3 is 18 amino acids long. CDR3 DNA: TGTGCCATCAAACGTCGGAGCAGGGGCCTTACTGGGGACACTGAAGCTTTCTTT. Its translation: CAIKRRSRGLTGDTEAFF.

J is TRBJ2-6 and V is TRBV19; 10 bases line up with TRBD1. This CDR3 has 16 residues. V was pared by 5 bases and J by 2 bases, with 3 bases of the junction left unmatched. CDR1 is LNHDA and CDR2 is SQIVND in the germline V gene (reference sequence). CDR3 sequence: CASSDRGRAGANVLTF. CDR3 in DNA: TGTGCCAGTAGTGACAGGGGGCGGGCTGGGGCCAACGTCCTGACTTTC.

The table lists this clonotype with a few counts. The chain employs TRBV24-1 and TRBJ1-5; D gene uncertain. Germline V CDR1 and CDR2: KGHDR, SFDVKD. The V gene lost 6 bases and the J gene lost 7 bases, with 12 bases spanning the gap. This CDR3 contains 13 residues. The CDR3 coding sequence is TGTGCCACCAGTCCGGGGTGGAACCAGCCCCAGCATTTT. Residues: CATSPGWNQPQHF.

This clonotype was observed a few times. V gene TRBV7-2 combines with J gene TRBJ2-7, with 14 bases aligning to TRBD2. The ends lost 6 bases at V and 6 bases at J; junction bases unmatched: 7. The germline V gene has CDR1 SGHTA and CDR2 FQGNSA. The CDR3 loop spans 15 amino acids. This CDR3 reads CASRPGLAGGGEQYF. DNA of the CDR3: TGTGCCAGCAGGCCAGGACTAGCGGGGGGTGGCGAGCAGTACTTC.

This clonotype has just a few counts. V usage is TRBV5-1 and J usage is TRBJ2-7; 9 bases map to TRBD1. The CDR3 length is 14 residues. The germline V gene encodes CDR1 SGHRS and CDR2 YFSETQ. Trimming removed 0 bases from V and 5 bases from J; junction bases left unmatched: 3. The CDR3 reads CASSLGQGGNEQYF. CDR3 nucleotide sequence: TGCGCCAGCAGCTTGGGACAGGGGGGGAACGAGCAGTACTTC.

This clonotype was detected ten times or more. This chain joins TRBV6-1 and TRBJ2-5; 7 bases match TRBD2. Germline V gene lookup returns CDR1 MNHNS and CDR2 SASEGT. The V and J ends lost 3 bases and 9 bases, in that order; junction bases with no gene match: 13. This CDR3 contains 15 residues. Here the CDR3 reads CASSDGRSPAFAQYF. The CDR3 nucleotides read TGTGCCAGCAGTGACGGGAGGTCTCCGGCCTTCGCCCAGTACTTC.

This clonotype was counted only a few times. This chain connects TRBV5-5 to TRBJ2-1; TRBD1 matches at 10 bases. This CDR3 has 16 residues. The V and J ends lost 4 bases and 8 bases, in that order; junction bases with no gene match: 12. Germline CDR1 and CDR2: SGHKS and YYEKEE (reference sequence). CDR3 region: CASSGTGVVLLDEQFF. The CDR3 DNA reads as TGTGCCAGCAGCGGGACAGGGGTCGTGCTTTTGGATGAGCAGTTCTTC.

This clonotype showed up many times. The chain carries TRBV27 and TRBJ2-1, with 7 bases that match TRBD2. There are 16 residues in the CDR3. Germline assignment: CDR1 MNHEY and CDR2 SMNVEV (reference sequence). Trimming at V came to 4 bases and at J to 0 bases, leaving 6 bases not matched to a gene. The DNA of the CDR3 is TGTGCCAGCAGTTCCTCTCCGGGGGGCTCCTACAATGAGCAGTTCTTC. This translates into CASSSSPGGSYNEQFF.

This clonotype was detected many times. The J gene is TRBJ2-7, the V gene TRBV12-3 or TRBV12-4; D remains unclear. The CDR3 spans 12 residues. V dropped 5 bases and J dropped 5 bases, with 10 bases sitting between them. The CDR3 DNA is TGTGCCAGCAGTCCCCAAGGTCACGAGCAGTACTTC. This gives the protein CASSPQGHEQYF.

This clonotype came up a few times. The V gene is TRBV7-2, the J gene TRBJ2-3; TRBD1 agrees at 7 bases. This CDR3 is 13 amino acids long. The germline V gene encodes CDR1 SGHTA and CDR2 FQGNSA. J gave up 4 bases and V 5 bases, and 3 bases lay outside the gene matches. CDR3 coding DNA: TGTGCCAGCAGCCGACAGGGAGCAGATACGCAGTATTTT. It yields the protein CASSRQGADTQYF.

CDR3 in DNA: TGTGCCAGCAGCACAACGTGGGGCAGGGGGTCGCACTATGGCTACACCTTC. It translates to CASSTTWGRGSHYGYTF. The rearrangement links TRBV7-2 to TRBJ1-2; TRBD1 matches 7 bases. CDR1 is SGHTA, CDR2 FQGNSA, per germline. This CDR3 is 17 amino acids long. The junction had 15 bases not matched to a gene; V was cut back by 5 bases and J by 3 bases.

This clonotype has a handful of counts. The V gene is TRBV20-1, the J gene TRBJ2-5, with 14 bases matching TRBD2. J gave up 2 bases and V 6 bases, and 11 bases lay outside the gene matches. The CDR3 has 17 amino acids. Germline CDR1 DFQATT, CDR2 SNEGSKA (reference sequence). The CDR3 region is CSATGTSGGGGQETQYF. The CDR3 nucleotides are TGCAGTGCAACCGGGACTAGCGGGGGCGGCGGGCAAGAGACCCAGTACTTC.